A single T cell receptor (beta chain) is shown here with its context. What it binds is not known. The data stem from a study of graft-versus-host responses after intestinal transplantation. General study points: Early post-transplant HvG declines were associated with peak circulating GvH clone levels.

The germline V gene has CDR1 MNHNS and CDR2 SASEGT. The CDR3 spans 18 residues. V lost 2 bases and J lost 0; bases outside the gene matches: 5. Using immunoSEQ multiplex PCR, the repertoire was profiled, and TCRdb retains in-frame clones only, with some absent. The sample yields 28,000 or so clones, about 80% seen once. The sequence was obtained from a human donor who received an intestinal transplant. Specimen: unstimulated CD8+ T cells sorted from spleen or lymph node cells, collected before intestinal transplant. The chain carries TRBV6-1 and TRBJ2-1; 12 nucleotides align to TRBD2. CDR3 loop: CASSERTSGVSSYNEQFF. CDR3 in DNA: TGTGCCAGCAGTGAAAGGACTAGCGGGGTGAGCTCCTACAATGAGCAGTTCTTC.